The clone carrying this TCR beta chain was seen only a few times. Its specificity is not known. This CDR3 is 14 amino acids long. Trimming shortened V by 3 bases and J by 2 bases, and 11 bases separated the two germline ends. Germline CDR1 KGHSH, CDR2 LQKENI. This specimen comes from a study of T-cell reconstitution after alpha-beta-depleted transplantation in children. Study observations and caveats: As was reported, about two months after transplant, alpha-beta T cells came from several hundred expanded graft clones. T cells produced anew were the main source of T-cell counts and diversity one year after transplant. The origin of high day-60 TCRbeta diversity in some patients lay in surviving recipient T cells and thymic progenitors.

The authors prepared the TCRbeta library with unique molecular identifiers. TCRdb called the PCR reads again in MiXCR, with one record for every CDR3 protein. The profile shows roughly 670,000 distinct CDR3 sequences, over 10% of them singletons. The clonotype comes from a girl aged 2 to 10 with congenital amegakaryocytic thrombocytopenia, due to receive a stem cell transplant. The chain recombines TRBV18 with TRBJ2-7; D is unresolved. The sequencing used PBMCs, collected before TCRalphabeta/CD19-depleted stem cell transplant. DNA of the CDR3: TGTGCCAGCTCACCGGCCGGAAAAGCCTACGAGCAGTACTTC. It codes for CASSPAGKAYEQYF.